The clone carrying this TCR beta chain was observed at least ten times. Its antigen is not known. These data are taken from a study of blood T cells in healthy people across ages. Study findings and constraints: Donors of long life had a larger count of naive CD4+ cells and greater diversity than aged donors.

A second PCR, run for 7 to 11 cycles, used a sample-barcoded 5' primer plus a J-beta primer mix. TCRdb re-analysed the 5' RACE reads in MiXCR, keeping a single row per CDR3 protein. The sample comprises approximately 700,000 distinct CDR3 sequences, 32% of which are singletons, and 15% to 17% rests with the top ten. Germline values: CDR1 MNHNS, CDR2 SASEGT. V lost 4 bases to trimming and J lost 7 bases; unmatched junction nucleotides: 7. This CDR3 contains 16 residues. The chain is built from TRBV6-1 and TRBJ2-1; 13 nucleotides line up with TRBD2. The sample comprised blood. The receptor was isolated from an elderly woman in good health. CDR3: CASSAEPGLAGNEQFF. The CDR3, as DNA: TGTGCCAGCAGTGCAGAACCGGGACTAGCGGGGAATGAGCAGTTCTTC.